This TCR beta chain was identified during a study of T cell changes during pregnancy in multiple sclerosis. Repertoires were generated with immunoSEQ multiplex PCR, while TCRdb's copy carries only in-frame clones and drops some. The sample gives about 47,000 clones, just over 90% of which show up once; roughly 1.8% is in the top ten. V dropped 4 bases and J dropped 4 bases, with 6 bases sitting between them. The CDR3 covers 12 residues. Germline lookup yields CDR1 SGHDT and CDR2 YYEEEE. The TCR comes from a female donor with multiple sclerosis, enrolled in a pregnancy study. Specimen: peripheral blood, collected in the second trimester of pregnancy. This chain links TRBV5-6 with TRBJ1-5; D call uncertain. In DNA, the CDR3 is TGTGCCAGCAGCACAGAGAATCAGCCCCAGCATTTT. Its protein is CASSTENQPQHF.